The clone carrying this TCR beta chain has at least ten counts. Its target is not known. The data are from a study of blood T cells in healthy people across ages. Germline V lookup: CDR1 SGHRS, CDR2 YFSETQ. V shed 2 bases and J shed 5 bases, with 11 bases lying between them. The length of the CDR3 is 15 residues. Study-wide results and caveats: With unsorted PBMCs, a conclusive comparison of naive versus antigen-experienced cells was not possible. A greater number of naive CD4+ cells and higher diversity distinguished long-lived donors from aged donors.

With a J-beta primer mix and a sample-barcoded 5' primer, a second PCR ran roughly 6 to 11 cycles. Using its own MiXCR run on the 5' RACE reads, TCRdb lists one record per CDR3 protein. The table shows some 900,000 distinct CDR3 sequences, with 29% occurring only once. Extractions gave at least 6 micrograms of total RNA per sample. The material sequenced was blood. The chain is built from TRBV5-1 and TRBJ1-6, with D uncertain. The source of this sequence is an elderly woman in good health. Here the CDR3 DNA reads TGCGCCAGCAGCTTAGCGGGTTCAGATAATTCACCCCTCCACTTT. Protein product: CASSLAGSDNSPLHF.